These T cell receptor beta chains were read from a single sample in a study of OX40 agonist ivuxolimab in advanced cancers. Some clones are missing from TCRdb's copy, which holds only in-frame ones; the method was immunoSEQ multiplex PCR. This table holds 24,000 or so clones, around 90% found once. The sequenced sample was CD4+ or CD8+ T cells sorted from blood, obtained in a trial of the OX40 agonist ivuxolimab. The receptor source for this set is an adult with an advanced solid tumor such as melanoma, head and neck, liver or kidney cancer. Each CDR3 is given with its conserved first and last residue. A D gene is named only where the DNA matches it firmly. The listing skips clone size in some rows; elsewhere it reads once, few, many or a size class.

size	V	D	J	CDR3	DNA
NA	TRBV5-1	NA	TRBJ2-2	CASRASGPGELFF	TGCGCCAGCAGAGCCAGCGGGCCCGGGGAGCTGTTTTTT
NA	TRBV27	NA	TRBJ1-1	CASSFVLEGTEAFF	TGTGCCAGCAGTTTCGTTTTGGAGGGCACTGAAGCTTTCTTT
NA	TRBV19	NA	TRBJ2-7	CASSNGGHYTGEQYF	TGTGCCAGTAGTAATGGGGGTCACTATACTGGCGAGCAGTACTTC
once	TRBV28	NA	TRBJ2-7	CASTEFLGTADSYEQYF	TGTGCCAGCACCGAATTCCTCGGGACGGCGGATTCCTACGAGCAGTACTTC
NA	TRBV19	TRBD1	TRBJ1-3	CASRRQGNSGNTIYF	TGTGCCAGTAGGCGACAGGGGAACTCTGGAAACACCATATATTTT
NA	TRBV5-1	NA	TRBJ2-3	CASSLEGGDTQYF	TGCGCCAGCAGCTTAGAGGGGGGAGATACGCAGTATTTT
NA	TRBV7-9	NA	TRBJ2-1	CASSGEHNEQFF	TGTGCCAGCAGCGGCGAGCACAATGAGCAGTTCTTC
NA	TRBV5-1	NA	TRBJ1-2	CASSLGQLYGYTF	TGCGCCAGCAGCTTGGGACAACTCTATGGCTACACCTTC
NA	TRBV11-2	NA	TRBJ2-1	CASSLTLTLYNEQFF	TGTGCCAGCAGCCTCACTTTAACCCTATACAATGAGCAGTTCTTC
NA	TRBV5-4	TRBD1	TRBJ1-1	CASSIRTGDGTEAFF	TGTGCCAGCAGCATTAGGACAGGGGACGGCACTGAAGCTTTCTTT
once	TRBV7-3	NA	TRBJ2-2	CASSSGRATGELFF	TGTGCCAGCAGCTCTGGACGAGCCACCGGGGAGCTGTTTTTT
NA	TRBV27	NA	TRBJ2-3	CASRFQTSLPGSTDTQYF	TGTGCCAGCAGATTCCAGACTAGTCTTCCCGGAAGCACAGATACGCAGTATTTT
NA	TRBV15	NA	TRBJ2-6	CATSRDDGRGASLANVLTF	TGTGCCACCAGCAGAGATGACGGCAGGGGGGCCTCTCTGGCCAACGTCCTGACTTTC
NA	TRBV27	NA	TRBJ2-5	CASSPLTMKQETQYF	TGTGCCAGCAGCCCTCTGACTATGAAACAAGAGACCCAGTACTTC
NA	TRBV7-6	TRBD2	TRBJ2-7	CASSISGSGEQYF	TGTGCCAGCAGCATAAGCGGGAGTGGCGAGCAGTACTTC
NA	TRBV19	NA	TRBJ1-3	CASTSYGEGNTIYF	TGTGCCAGTACCTCCTACGGAGAAGGAAACACCATATATTTT
NA	TRBV18	NA	TRBJ2-3	CASSPGSWGDTQYF	TGTGCCAGCTCACCAGGGTCGTGGGGAGATACGCAGTATTTT
NA	TRBV4-1	NA	TRBJ1-2	CASSQASGRNYGYTF	TGCGCCAGCAGCCAAGCGTCCGGACGGAACTATGGCTACACCTTC
NA	TRBV5-1	TRBD1	TRBJ2-7	CASSLTGTGTYEQYF	TGCGCCAGCAGCCTCACCGGGACAGGGACCTACGAGCAGTACTTC
once	TRBV28	NA	TRBJ2-1	CASSLARYYTYNEQFF	TGTGCCAGCAGTTTAGCGCGGTACTATACCTACAATGAGCAGTTCTTC
NA	TRBV2	NA	TRBJ1-5	CASSEESFGQPQHF	TGTGCCAGCAGTGAAGAATCGTTTGGCCAGCCCCAGCATTTT
NA	TRBV21-1	NA	TRBJ2-7	CASSKAKQGFSYEQYF	TGTGCCAGCAGCAAAGCCAAACAGGGGTTTTCCTACGAGCAGTACTTC
once	TRBV29-1	TRBD1	TRBJ1-4	CSVGTGEEKLFF	TGCAGCGTCGGGACAGGAGAGGAAAAACTGTTTTTT
NA	TRBV28	NA	TRBJ2-7	CASTPGEVTSGEQYF	TGTGCCAGCACCCCCGGGGAGGTTACTTCGGGAGAGCAGTACTTC
NA	TRBV4-3	TRBD1	TRBJ1-5	CASSQETGNQPQHF	TGCGCCAGCAGCCAGGAGACAGGGAATCAGCCCCAGCATTTT
NA	TRBV30	NA	TRBJ2-1	CAWSVSSELEGDYNEQFF	TGTGCCTGGAGTGTAAGTTCGGAGCTGGAAGGGGATTACAATGAGCAGTTCTTC
NA	TRBV7-9	NA	TRBJ2-4	CASSLGAGTTKNIQYF	TGTGCCAGCAGCTTAGGAGCCGGGACAACCAAAAACATTCAGTACTTC
NA	TRBV19	TRBD1	TRBJ2-5	CASSMGQGVETQYF	TGTGCCAGTAGTATGGGACAGGGTGTAGAGACCCAGTACTTC
few	TRBV19	TRBD1	TRBJ2-7	CASSPRGQGADEQYF	TGTGCCAGTAGTCCAAGGGGACAGGGGGCCGACGAGCAGTACTTC
NA	TRBV4-3	NA	TRBJ2-3	CASSQRTDTQYF	TGCGCCAGCAGCCAGCGCACAGATACGCAGTATTTT
NA	TRBV5-1	TRBD1	TRBJ2-1	CASSHVVGTGRNEQFF	TGCGCCAGCAGCCACGTAGTAGGGACAGGGAGGAATGAGCAGTTCTTC
once	TRBV6-5	NA	TRBJ2-5	CASSRADQGTQYF	TGTGCCAGCAGTCGGGCGGACCAAGGGACCCAGTACTTC
NA	TRBV9	NA	TRBJ1-2	CASSVSREGLYGYTF	TGTGCCAGCAGCGTAAGTCGTGAGGGCCTCTATGGCTACACCTTC
NA	TRBV7-2	TRBD2	TRBJ2-1	CASSSTSVNEQFF	TGTGCCAGCAGCTCGACTAGCGTTAATGAGCAGTTCTTC
NA	TRBV27	NA	TRBJ2-7	CASTCYEQYF	TGTGCCAGCACGTGCTACGAGCAGTACTTC
NA	TRBV4-2	TRBD2	TRBJ2-2	CASSQVYGGANTGELFF	TGTGCCAGCAGCCAAGTATACGGGGGGGCGAACACCGGGGAGCTGTTTTTT
NA	TRBV4-3	TRBD1	TRBJ1-4	CASSQENIRGIIGVNEKLFF	TGCGCCAGCAGCCAAGAAAATATCAGGGGGATAATCGGCGTCAATGAAAAACTGTTTTTT
NA	TRBV6-5	NA	TRBJ2-1	CASSPVTGHYNEQFF	TGTGCCAGCAGCCCGGTTACGGGGCACTACAATGAGCAGTTCTTC
NA	TRBV6-5	TRBD2	TRBJ2-7	CASSEGLAGGEQYF	TGTGCCAGCAGTGAGGGACTAGCGGGAGGCGAGCAGTACTTC
NA	TRBV7-8	NA	TRBJ2-7	CASSPSLAGTSYEQYF	TGTGCCAGCAGCCCCTCCCTGGCAGGGACCTCCTACGAGCAGTACTTC